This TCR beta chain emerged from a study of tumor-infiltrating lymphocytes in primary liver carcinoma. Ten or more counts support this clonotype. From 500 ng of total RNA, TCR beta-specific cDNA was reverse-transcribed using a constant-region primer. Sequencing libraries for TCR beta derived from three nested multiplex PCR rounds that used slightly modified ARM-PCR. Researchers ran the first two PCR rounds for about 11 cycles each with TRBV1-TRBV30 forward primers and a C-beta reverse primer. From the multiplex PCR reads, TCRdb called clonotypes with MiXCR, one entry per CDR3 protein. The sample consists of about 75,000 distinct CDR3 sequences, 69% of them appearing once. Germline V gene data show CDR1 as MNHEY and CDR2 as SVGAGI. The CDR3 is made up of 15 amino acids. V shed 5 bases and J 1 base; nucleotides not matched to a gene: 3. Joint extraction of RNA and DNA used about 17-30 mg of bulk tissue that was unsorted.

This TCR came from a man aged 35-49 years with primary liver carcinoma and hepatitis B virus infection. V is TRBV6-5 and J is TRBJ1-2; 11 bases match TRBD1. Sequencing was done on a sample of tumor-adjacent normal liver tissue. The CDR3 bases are TGTGCCAGCAGTCGGACAGGGGGCGGTAACTATGGCTACACCTTC. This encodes CASSRTGGGNYGYTF.